Described below is a single TCR beta chain sequence and its context. The sample comes from a study of identical twins. A universal primer site was created by template switching, with the cDNA bearing unique molecular identifiers. Each CDR3 protein is one row after TCRdb ran MiXCR on the 5' RACE reads. The data show about 260,000 distinct CDR3 sequences, 5.5% to 8% seen once. The CDR3 sequence is 16 residues long. CDR1 SEHNR and CDR2 FQNEAQ come from the germline V gene (reference sequence). Trimming left V 5 bases short and J 7 bases short, with 23 bases between. The sample also formed part of further work on yellow fever vaccine responses in identical twins.

The source material was memory (CD45RO+) T cells sorted from blood. This clonotype originated in a woman under 30 in good health. This sequence joins TRBV7-9 and TRBJ1-2, with unresolved D. CDR3 sequence: CASSPSHREVASGYTF. Written as DNA, the CDR3 is TGTGCCAGCAGCCCCTCACATCGGGAGGTTGCTTCTGGCTACACCTTC. Together with reference TRBV7-9 and TRBJ1-2, the CDR3 gives the full variable domain: DTGVSQNPRHKITKRGQNVTFRCDPISEHNRLYWYRQTLGQGPEFLTYFQNEAQLEKSRLLSDRFSAERPKGSFSTLEIQRTEQGDSAMYLCASSPSHREVASGYTFGSGTRLTVV.